This TCR beta chain comes out of a study of early T cells in non-severe SARS-CoV-2 infection. TCRdb called the 5' RACE reads again in MiXCR, with one record for every CDR3 protein. The repertoire has tens of thousands of distinct CDR3 sequences, 4% to 5% of them found once; the top ten carry about 16%. With 6 bases removed from V and 8 bases from J, the gap between germline ends came to 16 bases. The CDR3 spans 13 residues. Germline V gene lookup returns CDR1 MNHEY and CDR2 SVGEGT. Sequencing input: whole blood. The receptor comes from an adult who was a healthcare worker with PCR-confirmed SARS-CoV-2 infection or an uninfected control (not recorded which). J is TRBJ1-1 and V is TRBV6-2 or TRBV6-3; the D gene is possibly TRBD1 (6 bases). This CDR3 reads CASSSLGRGEAFF. DNA for the CDR3: TGTGCCAGCAGCTCCCTCGGCAGGGGAGAAGCTTTCTTT.